This TCR beta chain is drawn from a study of T cell clonality in common variable immunodeficiency. General study points: Common variable immunodeficiency TCR beta sequences reportedly had fewer deletions and N-nucleotide insertions.

The CDR3 consists of 17 residues. The ends lost 1 base at V and 5 bases at J; junction bases unmatched: 11. The germline V gene encodes CDR1 LNHDA and CDR2 SQIVND (reference sequence). This clone was found a few times. What it binds is unknown. With the read ending 3 residues before the CDR3 end, the germline J gene is used to fill in that end. The table came from immunoSEQ multiplex PCR; TCRdb's copy has only in-frame clones and leaves some out. The sample contains 25,000 to 35,000 clones, none occurring once; around 30% lies in the top ten. Sequenced sample: peripheral blood mononuclear cells. The V gene is TRBV19, the J gene TRBJ1-2, with 9 positions matching TRBD1. This sequence was found in a human donor with common variable immunodeficiency. The CDR3 bases that were read are TGTGCCAGTAGTATAGTAGGGACAGGGAATTTTTGGTATGGC. Residues: CASSIVGTGNFWYG. The full CDR3 is CASSIVGTGNFWYGYTF.